This record looks at one T cell receptor (beta chain) sequence and its context. Unmatched junction bases numbered 4, after V lost 5 bases and J lost 6 bases. The CDR3 extends over 13 amino acids. Germline values: CDR1 SGHRS, CDR2 YFSETQ. Single viable CD3+CD4+CD8-CD45RO+ cells were sorted as the memory CD4+ T cells. These data belong to a study of memory CD4+ T cells and cytomegalovirus serostatus. Study context: This sample comes from healthy Belgian adults, roughly nine CMV seropositive, approximately 24 seronegative.

Assay: immunoSEQ multiplex PCR; the TCRdb copy retains only in-frame clones and omits some. The sample gives 45,000 to 65,000 clones, about 86% of which show up once; 2% is in the top ten. Input material: memory CD4+ T cells from blood. The receptor was derived from an adult in good health and CMV-seropositive. The V and J genes are TRBV5-1 and TRBJ1-3; 8 nucleotides match TRBD1. CDR3 in DNA: TGCGCCAGCAGTACAGGGGGAGAAAACACCATATATTTT. It is translated as CASSTGGENTIYF.